Following are 21 T cell receptor beta chains from one sample sequenced in a study of beta chain features in type 1 diabetes. Study results and caveats: TCRB CDR3 length was moderately but significantly reduced in all four CD4+ subsets of Type 1 diabetes patients.

These receptors have no known antigen. The study reverse transcribed the entire isolated RNA, so it sequenced expressed TCRB transcripts. TCRdb's table, derived via immunoSEQ multiplex PCR, lists solely in-frame clones and lacks some. The profile shows 250,000 to 300,000 clones, about 13% of them singletons. The sequencing sample was made of naive CD4+ T cells from blood. All receptors come from a man aged 25 to 40 with type 1 diabetes.

This chain joins TRBV5-1 and TRBJ2-3; TRBD2 matches at 9 bases. This CDR3 region has 17 residues. The germline V gene has CDR1 SGHRS and CDR2 YFSETQ. V was pared by 1 base and J by 1 base, with 7 bases of the junction left unmatched. CDR3: CASSLLLAGTGTDTQYF. The CDR3 nucleotides read TGCGCCAGCAGCTTGCTGCTAGCGGGAACAGGCACAGATACGCAGTATTTT.

This clone was detected only a few times. The chain links TRBV7-3 to TRBJ2-1; 9 bases align to TRBD1. Germline lookup yields CDR1 SGHTA and CDR2 FQGTGA. J lost 8 bases, V lost 4 bases, and 3 bases had no gene match. The CDR3 extends over 13 amino acids. The CDR3 DNA follows: TGTGCCAGCAGCTCCACAGGGGGCGATGAGCAGTTCTTC. It encodes CASSSTGGDEQFF. The whole variable domain, remainder taken from reference TRBV7-3 and TRBJ2-1, is GAGVSQTPSNKVTEKGKYVELRCDPISGHTALYWYRQSLGQGPEFLIYFQGTGAADDSGLPNDRFFAVRPEGSVSTLKIQRTERGDSAVYLCASSSTGGDEQFFGPGTRLTVL.

The chain carries TRBV9 and TRBJ2-1; 10 nucleotides line up with TRBD2. Looked up from germline, CDR1 is SGDLS and CDR2 is YYNGEE. This CDR3 region has 18 residues. J was trimmed by 5 bases and V by 1 base; bases with no gene match: 12. CDR3 region: CASSVSLPSGSRHNEQFF. The CDR3 DNA is TGTGCCAGCAGCGTAAGTTTGCCTAGCGGGAGTAGGCACAATGAGCAGTTCTTC.

This clone has more than one count but fewer than ten. The genes are TRBV19 and TRBJ1-3, with D unresolved. This CDR3 comprises 15 residues. Germline CDR1 is LNHDA and CDR2 is SQIVND (reference sequence). V shed 6 bases and J shed 0 bases, with 12 bases lying between them. The CDR3 DNA sequence: TGTGCCAGTAGCCATCCCAGGAACTCTGGAAACACCATATATTTT. As protein: CASSHPRNSGNTIYF.

The chain couples TRBV30 to TRBJ2-7; a possible D gene is TRBD1 (6 bases). V was clipped by 1 base and J by 3 bases, with 7 bases between them. The germline CDR1 and CDR2 sequences are GTSNPN and SVGIG (reference sequence). CDR3 length: 12 amino acids. DNA for the CDR3: TGTGCCTGGAGTGGGGGGCGCTACGAGCAGTACTTC. Its translation is CAWSGGRYEQYF.

The chain links TRBV2 to TRBJ2-2; tentatively, D is TRBD1 (6 bases). V lost 3 bases to trimming and J lost 0 bases, with 8 bases between them. This CDR3 region has 15 residues. Germline CDR1 is SNHLY and CDR2 is FYNNEI. The CDR3 reads CASSEDSANTGELFF. The CDR3 DNA follows: TGTGCCAGCAGTGAGGACAGCGCGAACACCGGGGAGCTGTTTTTT.

This clone appeared a few times. V gene TRBV5-1 combines with J gene TRBJ2-1; the match to TRBD2 covers 9 bases. Germline V lookup: CDR1 SGHRS, CDR2 YFSETQ. V was pared by 2 bases and J by 7 bases, with 4 bases of the junction left unmatched. The CDR3 loop spans 14 amino acids. The CDR3 region has the DNA TGCGCCAGCAGCTTCAGAGCGGGGGGTAATGAGCAGTTCTTC. As protein: CASSFRAGGNEQFF.

This chain joins TRBV9 and TRBJ2-3; possibly TRBD2 for D (5 bases). Germline lookup yields CDR1 SGDLS and CDR2 YYNGEE. The CDR3 has 14 residues. V dropped 0 bases and J dropped 3 bases, with 8 bases sitting between them. The CDR3 spells CASSVDGGTDTQYF. The CDR3 nucleotides are TGTGCCAGCAGCGTAGATGGAGGAACAGATACGCAGTATTTT.

This CDR3 reads CASSRTSRGTGELFF. The CDR3 region has the DNA TGTGCCAGCAGCCGAACTAGCCGCGGGACCGGGGAGCTGTTTTTT. The chain uses TRBV7-2 and TRBJ2-2, with D perhaps matching TRBD2 (6 bases). The V end lost 5 bases, the J end lost 5 bases, and 15 bases lay between the germline ends. Germline V gene data show CDR1 as SGHTA and CDR2 as FQGNSA. The CDR3 contains 15 residues.

The chain has TRBV28 and TRBJ2-1; possible D gene TRBD2, 6 bases. The CDR3 has 12 residues. Trimming pared 3 bases from V and 10 bases from J, leaving 10 bases between. Germline V gene data show CDR1 as MDHEN and CDR2 as SYDVKM. The CDR3 DNA follows: TGTGCCAGCAGTTTGGGGACTGGGGAGCAGTTCTTC. Its protein is CASSLGTGEQFF.

The chain joins TRBV28 to TRBJ1-3; TRBD1 matches at 7 bases. With V trimmed by 3 bases and J by 1 base, 6 bases remained unmatched. The CDR3 covers 16 residues. CDR1 MDHEN and CDR2 SYDVKM come from the germline V gene. In nucleotides, the CDR3 is TGTGCCAGCAGTTTTGGGGGGACAGCTTCTGGAAACACCATATATTTT. Its protein is CASSFGGTASGNTIYF. The full variable domain, in which reference TRBV28 and TRBJ1-3 provide the parts outside the CDR3, is DVKVTQSSRYLVKRTGEKVFLECVQDMDHENMFWYRQDPGLGLRLIYFSYDVKMKEKGDIPEGYSVSREKKERFSLILESASTNQTSMYLCASSFGGTASGNTIYFGEGSWLTVV.

This clone occurred a few times. Other DNA sequences in this sample translate to the same CDR3. This chain joins TRBV5-1 and TRBJ1-1; 7 nucleotides agree with TRBD1. Germline V lookup: CDR1 SGHRS, CDR2 YFSETQ. There are 13 residues in the CDR3. Losses at the gene ends were 6 bases for V and 4 bases for J; bases not matched to a gene: 6. The CDR3 region is CASNLAGGTEAFF. CDR3 coding DNA: TGCGCCAGCAATCTAGCAGGGGGCACTGAAGCTTTCTTT.

V gene TRBV7-2 combines with J gene TRBJ2-7, with 8 bases that match TRBD2. Germline-derived CDR1 and CDR2 are SGHTA and FQGNSA. The CDR3 is made up of 16 amino acids. V was pared by 4 bases and J by 5 bases, with 13 bases of the junction left unmatched. In DNA form, the CDR3 reads TGTGCCAGCAGCTCTTTACCAAGCGGGAGTTCCCACGAGCAGTACTTC. It is translated as CASSSLPSGSSHEQYF.

This rearrangement joins TRBV5-4 to TRBJ2-1; perhaps TRBD1 as D (6 bases). V was clipped by 1 base and J by 7 bases, with 18 bases between them. CDR3 length: 16 residues. Germline CDR1 reads SGHNT; CDR2 reads YYREEE (reference sequence). The chain's CDR3 is CASSLRRQGLGNEQFF. CDR3 nucleotides: TGTGCCAGCAGCTTGAGAAGGCAGGGGTTAGGGAATGAGCAGTTCTTC.

The CDR3 nucleotides are TGTGCCAGCAGCTTCAGCGGGAGTAAAACCGGGGAGCTGTTTTTT. This gives the protein CASSFSGSKTGELFF. This chain links TRBV7-2 with TRBJ2-2, with 8 bases that match TRBD2. Looked up from germline, CDR1 is SGHTA and CDR2 is FQGNSA. Trimming cost V 3 bases and J 5 bases; bases outside gene matches: 5. The CDR3 sequence is 15 residues long.

The rearrangement links TRBV18 to TRBJ2-1; D perhaps matches TRBD1 (5 bases). The CDR3 totals 16 residues. Per the germline V gene, CDR1 is KGHSH and CDR2 is LQKENI. V was pared by 1 base and J by 5 bases, with 15 bases between. CDR3 region: CASSPRGLGRDNEQFF. CDR3 DNA sequence: TGTGCCAGCTCACCACGGGGCTTAGGCAGGGACAATGAGCAGTTCTTC.

The rearrangement uses TRBV27 and TRBJ1-5; 7 positions agree with TRBD1. From germline, CDR1 is MNHEY and CDR2 SMNVEV (reference sequence). This CDR3 is 13 amino acids long. Unmatched junction bases numbered 2, after V lost 4 bases and J lost 5 bases. The CDR3 region has the DNA TGTGCCAGCAGTTGGGACAGCCATCAGCCCCAGCATTTT. Amino acids: CASSWDSHQPQHF.

The V gene is TRBV19, the J gene TRBJ1-1; D call uncertain. In germline, CDR1 is LNHDA, CDR2 SQIVND (reference sequence). V lost 3 bases to trimming and J lost 3 bases, with 5 bases between them. CDR3 size: 12 residues. The CDR3 nucleotides are TGTGCCAGTAGTATCGAGGACACTGAAGCTTTCTTT. Protein product: CASSIEDTEAFF.

The V and J genes are TRBV27 and TRBJ2-4; D uncertain. Trimming shortened V by 4 bases and J by 0 bases, and 10 bases separated the two germline ends. The CDR3 loop spans 15 amino acids. CDR1 and CDR2 from the germline V gene are MNHEY and SMNVEV (reference sequence). DNA of the CDR3: TGTGCCAGCAGTTACAGTGAATTAGCCAAAAACATTCAGTACTTC. Protein sequence: CASSYSELAKNIQYF.

The chain recombines TRBV28 with TRBJ2-1, with TRBD1 as a possible D gene (6 bases). The CDR3 is made up of 18 amino acids. Trimming stripped 5 bases from V and 6 bases from J, with 26 bases between. Looked up from germline, CDR1 is MDHEN and CDR2 is SYDVKM. The CDR3 reads CASSIISFEPGAGNEQFF. In DNA, the CDR3 is TGTGCCAGCAGTATCATTTCGTTTGAGCCAGGGGCAGGCAATGAGCAGTTCTTC.

The gene calls are TRBV7-9 and TRBJ2-7, with D possibly TRBD1 on 5 matching bases. Germline lookup yields CDR1 SEHNR and CDR2 FQNEAQ (reference sequence). This CDR3 spans 12 amino acids. Trimming pared 8 bases from V and 0 bases from J, leaving 8 bases between. CDR3 loop: CASGAVSYEQYF. The CDR3 bases are TGTGCCAGCGGGGCCGTCTCCTACGAGCAGTACTTC. The full variable domain, with the rest looked up from reference TRBV7-9 and TRBJ2-7, is DTGVSQNPRHKITKRGQNVTFRCDPISEHNRLYWYRQTLGQGPEFLTYFQNEAQLEKSRLLSDRFSAERPKGSFSTLEIQRTEQGDSAMYLCASGAVSYEQYFGPGTRLTVT.